These T cell receptor beta chains were read from a single sample in a study of shared clonotypes between healthy human individuals. Produced via immunoSEQ multiplex PCR; TCRdb's table is partial and in-frame only. The repertoire has around 1,100,000 clones, about 72% of them found once; the top ten carry roughly 0.82%. The material sequenced was memory CD4+ T cells from PBMCs. These receptors all stem from a young man in good health. Some clones in this sample may be carry-over from other donors' samples. Each CDR3 is given with its conserved first and last residue. D genes are given only for firm matches. Some rows mark clone size as missing; the rest say once, few, many or name a class of expanded clone.

V gene	J gene	D gene	clone size	CDR3 DNA	CDR3 protein
TRBV5-4	TRBJ1-4	.	.	TGTGCCAGCAGCTTAGATGGCAGGGATGGTGAAAAACTGTTTTTT	CASSLDGRDGEKLFF
TRBV6-6	TRBJ2-7	.	.	TGTGCCAGCAGTTACTCGTCCCAGGGCACCTACGAGCAGTACTTC	CASSYSSQGTYEQYF
TRBV28	TRBJ1-2	.	.	TGTGCCAGCAGTTTAACCCCAGACAGGTCCGGGGGCTACACCTTC	CASSLTPDRSGGYTF
TRBV7-2	TRBJ2-7	.	.	TGTGCCAGCAGCGCCCCTTCTCCTAGCTCCTACGAGCAGTACTTC	CASSAPSPSSYEQYF
TRBV6-1	TRBJ2-5	.	.	TGTGCCAGCAGTGAGGAACAGAGGAAAGAGACCCAGTACTTC	CASSEEQRKETQYF
TRBV15	TRBJ2-1	.	.	TGTGCCACCAGCAGAGCGGTCTACAATGAGCAGTTCTTC	CATSRAVYNEQFF
TRBV9	TRBJ2-3	TRBD2	.	TGTGCCAGCAGAGCAGCGGGGGATACGCAGTATTTT	CASRAAGDTQYF
TRBV27	TRBJ1-2	.	.	TGTGCCAGCAGTCCCCGACTTGGGAACTATGGCTACACCTTC	CASSPRLGNYGYTF
TRBV2	TRBJ2-7	TRBD1	.	TGTGCCAGCGTGGCAGGGGGTCCGGAGGAGCAGTACTTC	CASVAGGPEEQYF
TRBV9	TRBJ2-2	.	.	TGTGCCAGCAGCGTGATTAACACCGGGGAGCTGTTTTTT	CASSVINTGELFF
TRBV10-3	TRBJ1-5	.	.	TGTGCCATCAGTCCATCTGGGGGTCGTCAGCCCCAGCATTTT	CAISPSGGRQPQHF
TRBV21-1	TRBJ2-2	.	.	TGTGCCAGCAGCAAAGCCGGGACAGGCATCACCGGGGAGCTGTTTTTT	CASSKAGTGITGELFF
TRBV11-1	TRBJ2-3	.	.	TGTGCCAGCAGCTTACTTTCTTGGTCAGATACGCAGTATTTT	CASSLLSWSDTQYF
TRBV18	TRBJ2-5	.	.	TGTGCCAGCTCACCAGTCAGGCAAGAGACCCAGTACTTC	CASSPVRQETQYF
TRBV5-1	TRBJ2-1	TRBD2	few	TGCGCCAGCAGCTTGGACTTCTCGACTAGCGGGAGAAAGTTCTTC	CASSLDFSTSGRKFF
TRBV21-1	TRBJ1-2	.	.	TGTGCCAGCAGCAAAAAGGGGCTCCGGGGCTACACCTTC	CASSKKGLRGYTF
TRBV7-9	TRBJ2-1	TRBD2	.	TGTGCCAGCAGCGGCGGGGGACTAGCGGGAGAAAGGAATGAGCAGTTCTTC	CASSGGGLAGERNEQFF
TRBV9	TRBJ2-3	.	.	TGTGCCAGCAGGCCTGGAGGGACAGGCACAGATACGCAGTATTTT	CASRPGGTGTDTQYF
TRBV5-1	TRBJ2-1	.	few	TGCGCCAGCAGCTTGATGAGCAGTCCCAATGAGCAGTTCTTC	CASSLMSSPNEQFF
TRBV7-2	TRBJ2-7	.	.	TGTGCCAGCAGTCCCGAGGCGGGCCGGGGGGAGCAGTACTTC	CASSPEAGRGEQYF
TRBV5-1	TRBJ1-1	.	once	TGCGCCAGCAGCTTAACAGCGTGGAGCGGGGCTTTCTTT	CASSLTAWSGAFF
TRBV28	TRBJ1-2	TRBD1	.	TGTGCCAGCAGGGGGACAGGGAAATATGGCTACACCTTC	CASRGTGKYGYTF
TRBV4-1	TRBJ2-5	TRBD2	.	TGCGCCAGCAGCCAAGAAAGAGGAGCGGGGGGACAAGAGACCCAGTACTTC	CASSQERGAGGQETQYF
TRBV27	TRBJ2-7	.	.	TGTGCCAGAGAGACGGGAACCTACGAGCAGTACTTC	CARETGTYEQYF
TRBV5-1	TRBJ1-1	TRBD1	once	TGCGCCAGCAGCATATCAGGACAGGATAACACTGAAGCTTTCTTT	CASSISGQDNTEAFF
TRBV11-1	TRBJ2-5	.	few	TGTGCCAGCAGCTTCGTACAGCTAAGTGTTCAAGAGACCCAGTACTTC	CASSFVQLSVQETQYF
TRBV6-1	TRBJ1-1	.	.	TGTGCCAGCAGTGAAGCGGGGGCCGGGGGCACTGAAGCTTTCTTT	CASSEAGAGGTEAFF
TRBV2	TRBJ2-6	.	.	TGTGCCAGCAGTGAGCGGAGCTCTGGGGCCAACGTCCTGACTTTC	CASSERSSGANVLTF
TRBV28	TRBJ2-1	.	.	TGTGCCAGCAGTTGCCCCCAGCGGGTATTAAATGAGCAGTTCTTC	CASSCPQRVLNEQFF
TRBV6-5	TRBJ2-1	TRBD2	.	TGTGCCAGCAGTTCGAGGACTAGCGGCTTTAAGGGCGAGCAGTTCTTC	CASSSRTSGFKGEQFF
TRBV7-9	TRBJ2-1	.	once	TGTGCCAGCAGCCCCGACTACCACAATGAGCAGTTCTTC	CASSPDYHNEQFF
TRBV19	TRBJ2-3	TRBD2	once	TGTGCCAGTAGTTCTCGTGTAGCGGGGGGCACAGATACGCAGTATTTT	CASSSRVAGGTDTQYF
TRBV25-1	TRBJ2-5	.	few	TGTGCCAGCAATTCTTATACCGGGACAAGGTGCCCTCTAGGGGAGCAGTACTTC	CASNSYTGTRCPLGEQYF
TRBV10-3	TRBJ2-1	.	.	TGTGCCATCAGGGACTCCCCGAACAATGAGCAGTTCTTC	CAIRDSPNNEQFF
TRBV6-4	TRBJ1-4	.	few	TGTGCCAGCAGTGACCCTTGGGAGGGCGCTTCTAATGAAAAACTGTTTTTT	CASSDPWEGASNEKLFF
TRBV5-5	TRBJ2-1	TRBD2	many	TGTGCCAGCAGCCCCCTTCAGTTAGCGGGAGTGTCCTACAATGAGCAGTTCTTC	CASSPLQLAGVSYNEQFF
TRBV5-4	TRBJ2-5	.	.	TGTGCCAGCAGCTTGTTACCGGGAGCAGCGGAGACCCAGTACTTC	CASSLLPGAAETQYF
TRBV7-2	TRBJ1-1	TRBD1	.	TGTGCCAGCAGTTCTCAGGGGGCGTATCCGAACACTGAAGCTTTCTTT	CASSSQGAYPNTEAFF
TRBV11-2	TRBJ2-3	TRBD2	.	TGTGCCAGCAGCTTAGTTGGGGGGACTAGACAAAGTCCCGATACGCAGTATTTT	CASSLVGGTRQSPDTQYF
TRBV11-2	TRBJ2-1	.	.	TGTGCCAGCAGCTTAGTCAGGTTGGGCAATGAGCAGTTCTTC	CASSLVRLGNEQFF
TRBV7-8	TRBJ1-5	TRBD1	.	TGTGCCAGCAGCTTAGTATTAATAGGGAGGGGGCTACGGCCCCAGCATTTT	CASSLVLIGRGLRPQHF